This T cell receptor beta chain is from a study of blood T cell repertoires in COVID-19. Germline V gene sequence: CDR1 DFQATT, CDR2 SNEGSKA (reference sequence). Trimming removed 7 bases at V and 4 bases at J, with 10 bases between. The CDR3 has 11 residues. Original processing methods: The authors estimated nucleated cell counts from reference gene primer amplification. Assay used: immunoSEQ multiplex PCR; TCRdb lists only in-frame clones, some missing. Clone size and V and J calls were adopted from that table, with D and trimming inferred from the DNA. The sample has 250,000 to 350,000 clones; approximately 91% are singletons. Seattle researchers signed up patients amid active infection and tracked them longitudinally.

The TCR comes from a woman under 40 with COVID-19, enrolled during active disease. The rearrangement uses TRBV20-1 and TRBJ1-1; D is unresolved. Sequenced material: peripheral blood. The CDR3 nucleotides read TGCAGTGAACGAGGAGGCACTGAAGCTTTCTTT. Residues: CSERGGTEAFF.